These T cell receptor beta chains were read from a single sample in a study of cytomegalovirus exposure and HLA in healthy donors. Generated by immunoSEQ multiplex PCR, the TCRdb table keeps only in-frame clones and is missing some. The table records around 200,000 clones, around four fifths of them present only once. Sequencing was done on a sample of PBMCs. The receptors here all came from a woman in her 50s in good health and CMV-seropositive. Both conserved end residues are part of each CDR3. A D gene is named only where the DNA matches it firmly. Rows give clone size only sometimes, using once, few, many, or a class for an expanded clone.

CDR3: CASSPPPGGANVLTF
DNA: TGTGCCAGCTCACCACCGCCGGGGGGGGCCAACGTCCTGACTTTC
size: NA
V: TRBV18
J: TRBJ2-6
D: NA

CDR3: CASSPRQGNDEQYF
DNA: TGTGCCAGCTCACCTAGACAGGGTAACGACGAGCAGTACTTC
size: NA
V: TRBV18
J: TRBJ2-7
D: TRBD1

CDR3: CASSSQDTAYEQYF
DNA: TGTGCCAGCAGCTCCCAGGACACAGCCTACGAGCAGTACTTC
size: once
V: TRBV7-2
J: TRBJ2-7
D: NA

CDR3: CASSLSQGAHEQYF
DNA: TGTGCCAGCAGTTTGTCACAGGGGGCCCACGAGCAGTACTTC
size: NA
V: TRBV28
J: TRBJ2-7
D: TRBD1

CDR3: CASSVGSGDEQYF
DNA: TGCGCCAGCAGCGTGGGGAGCGGGGACGAGCAGTACTTC
size: NA
V: TRBV4-3
J: TRBJ2-7
D: TRBD2

CDR3: CASSGGQGLYNSPLHF
DNA: TGTGCCAGCAGTGGGGGACAGGGCCTCTATAATTCACCCCTCCACTTT
size: NA
V: TRBV6-1
J: TRBJ1-6
D: TRBD1

CDR3: CASRVDRGHNDEQFF
DNA: TGTGCCAGCAGGGTGGACAGGGGGCACAATGATGAGCAGTTCTTC
size: NA
V: TRBV6-1
J: TRBJ2-1
D: TRBD1

CDR3: CASSTRDRDYEQYF
DNA: TGTGCCAGTAGTACCCGGGACAGGGACTACGAGCAGTACTTC
size: once
V: TRBV19
J: TRBJ2-7
D: TRBD1

CDR3: CASSLSGTAGSDTIYF
DNA: TGTGCCAGCAGTTTAAGTGGGACAGCGGGCTCGGACACCATATATTTT
size: NA
V: TRBV27
J: TRBJ1-3
D: TRBD1

CDR3: CASSPETGATYINEQFF
DNA: TGTGCCAGCAGCCCGGAAACAGGGGCCACTTATATTAATGAGCAGTTCTTC
size: NA
V: TRBV5-5
J: TRBJ2-1
D: TRBD1

CDR3: CASSLANPAAEQFF
DNA: TGTGCCAGCAGCTTAGCGAATCCCGCAGCGGAGCAGTTCTTC
size: NA
V: TRBV7-9
J: TRBJ2-1
D: NA

CDR3: CASSSSGGADTQYF
DNA: TGTGCCAGCAGCTCCAGCGGCGGGGCAGATACGCAGTATTTT
size: NA
V: TRBV13
J: TRBJ2-3
D: NA

CDR3: CASSVVGSSYNEQFF
DNA: TGTGCCAGCAGCGTAGTCGGGAGCTCCTACAATGAGCAGTTCTTC
size: NA
V: TRBV9
J: TRBJ2-1
D: NA

CDR3: CASSLEAGNYGYTF
DNA: TGTGCCAGCAGCTTAGAGGCAGGGAATTATGGCTACACCTTC
size: NA
V: TRBV11-2
J: TRBJ1-2
D: NA

CDR3: CASRTGGNTGELFF
DNA: TGTGCCAGCAGAACGGGAGGGAACACCGGGGAGCTGTTTTTT
size: once
V: TRBV7-2
J: TRBJ2-2
D: TRBD2

CDR3: CASRKPGQETQYF
DNA: TGTGCCAGCAGAAAGCCAGGACAAGAGACCCAGTACTTC
size: NA
V: TRBV6-1
J: TRBJ2-5
D: NA